The rows below give T cell receptor beta chains drawn from one sample of a study of shared clonotypes between healthy human individuals. Measured with immunoSEQ multiplex PCR; TCRdb has only the in-frame clones, and not every one. Of over a million clones listed, around 74% were seen once; the top ten hold approximately 1.5%. The sequencing sample was made of memory CD4+ T cells sorted from blood. The source is a man aged 18 to 30 in good health. Each CDR3 is given with its conserved first and last residue. A D gene is named only where the DNA matches it firmly. Size is stated for part of the rows, as once, few or many counts, or as a class when the clone is expanded.

>TRBV9|TRBD2|TRBJ2-3|.|15
TGTGCCAGCAGCGTGGCTAGCGGCAGCACAGATACGCAGTATTTT
CASSVASGSTDTQYF
>TRBV30|.|TRBJ2-3|.|15
TGTGCCTGGGCTTGGGGCGGGGTTAGCACAGATACGCAGTATTTT
CAWAWGGVSTDTQYF
>TRBV19|.|TRBJ2-1|.|14
TGTGCCAGTAGTATAGGCACGGTGGGTCGTGAGCAGTTCTTC
CASSIGTVGREQFF
>TRBV10-3|.|TRBJ2-5|.|14
TGTGCCATCAGTGAGTCACAGGGAGGAGAGACCCAGTACTTC
CAISESQGGETQYF
>TRBV11-2|TRBD2|TRBJ2-1|few|16
TGTGCCAGCAGCTTTAGTGCTAGCGGGGGTGTCGGTGAGCAGTTCTTC
CASSFSASGGVGEQFF
>TRBV19|TRBD1|TRBJ1-6|.|21
TGTGCCAGTAGCCTAATGGACAGGATAAGGTCCTTTAGCTCCTATAATTCACCCCTCCACTTT
CASSLMDRIRSFSSYNSPLHF
>TRBV5-1|TRBD1|TRBJ2-3|.|14
TGCGCCAGCAGCTGGGACAGGGGGCGAGATACGCAGTATTTT
CASSWDRGRDTQYF
>TRBV7-9|.|TRBJ2-1|.|16
TGTGCCAGCAGCTTAGCGACCTGGAGCTCCTACAATGAGCAGTTCTTC
CASSLATWSSYNEQFF
>TRBV10-3|.|TRBJ2-7|.|15
TGTGCCATCAGTGAGAGCGGTGTCCAGGGGTTCGAGCAGTACTTC
CAISESGVQGFEQYF
>TRBV5-1|.|TRBJ1-4|once|13
TGCGCCAGCAGCCGGGACCCGGGGGAAAAACTGTTTTTT
CASSRDPGEKLFF
>TRBV18|.|TRBJ1-6|.|13
TGTGCCAGCTCAATGTACGGGACTTCACCCCTCCACTTT
CASSMYGTSPLHF
>TRBV6-5|TRBD1|TRBJ1-2|.|15
TGTGCCAGCAGCCACCGGCCGGGACAGGGGTATGGCTACACCTTC
CASSHRPGQGYGYTF
>TRBV2|TRBD1|TRBJ2-7|.|14
TGTGCCAGCAGTGGAGGGGGCAAGTCCTACGAGCAGTACTTC
CASSGGGKSYEQYF
>TRBV4-1|.|TRBJ2-5|.|15
TGCGCCAGCAGCCAAGGGTGGGGGGACCAAGAGACCCAGTACTTC
CASSQGWGDQETQYF
>TRBV2|TRBD1|TRBJ1-4|.|15
TGTGCCAGCAGTAATTCAGGGGGCGCGGCAGAAAAACTGTTTTTT
CASSNSGGAAEKLFF
>TRBV19|.|TRBJ1-5|.|16
TGTGCCAGTAGTATTCCCCAGGGACGAAGCAATCAGCCCCAGCATTTT
CASSIPQGRSNQPQHF
>TRBV13|.|TRBJ1-5|.|14
TGTGCCAGCAGCCTGGGACATACAAATCAGCCCCAGCATTTT
CASSLGHTNQPQHF
>TRBV5-6|TRBD1|TRBJ1-5|.|14
TGTGCCAGCAGCTACGGACAGGGGTATCAGCCCCAGCATTTT
CASSYGQGYQPQHF
>TRBV11-2|.|TRBJ1-2|.|11
TGTGCCAGCAGCTTAGTGCACGGCTACACCTTC
CASSLVHGYTF
>TRBV10-3|TRBD2|TRBJ2-2|.|17
TGTGCCATCAGCACTAGCGGGGGGCCTACGAACACCGGGGAGCTGTTTTTT
CAISTSGGPTNTGELFF
>TRBV7-2|.|TRBJ1-2|.|13
TGTGCCAGCAGCCGGACAGTCACCTATGGCTACACCTTC
CASSRTVTYGYTF
>TRBV6-1|.|TRBJ2-5|.|14
TGTGCCAGCAGTGAAGTCACAGGAAAAGAGACCCAGTACTTC
CASSEVTGKETQYF
>TRBV2|.|TRBJ2-1|.|13
TGTGCCAGCAGTGAATTGCTGTACAATGAGCAGTTCTTC
CASSELLYNEQFF
>TRBV4-1|.|TRBJ2-3|.|11
TGCGCCAGCAGCCAGGGCGATACGCAGTATTTT
CASSQGDTQYF
>TRBV18|.|TRBJ1-4|few|17
TGTGCCAGCTCACCCTATATGTCACCCACCACTAATGAAAAACTGTTTTTT
CASSPYMSPTTNEKLFF
>TRBV9|.|TRBJ2-3|.|15
TGTGCCAGCAGCGTAGGGTGGGGGAGCACAGATACGCAGTATTTT
CASSVGWGSTDTQYF
>TRBV5-8|TRBD1|TRBJ2-5|.|16
TGTGCCAGCAGCTTGGGCGCAGACAGGGCGCAAGAGACCCAGTACTTC
CASSLGADRAQETQYF
>TRBV6-6|TRBD1|TRBJ1-4|.|14
TGTGCCAGCAGAGAGACAGGGGGCAGTGAAAAACTGTTTTTT
CASRETGGSEKLFF
>TRBV6-5|.|TRBJ1-3|few|15
TGTGCCAGCAGTAGCCTAGGGGCTGGCGGAAACACCATATATTTT
CASSSLGAGGNTIYF
>TRBV9|.|TRBJ2-2|.|14
TGTGCCAGCAGCGCCGGGATATGGACCGGGGAGCTGTTTTTT
CASSAGIWTGELFF
>TRBV4-1|.|TRBJ1-2|.|13
TGCGCCAGCAGCCAACCGGGAAACTATGGCTACACCTTC
CASSQPGNYGYTF
>TRBV18|TRBD2|TRBJ2-7|.|18
TGTGCCAGCTCACCTGGGACTAGCGGTACAGGGGGACCCTACGAGCAGTACTTC
CASSPGTSGTGGPYEQYF
>TRBV19|.|TRBJ1-5|.|13
TGTGCCAGTAGTCTCGACAGTAATCAGCCCCAGCATTTT
CASSLDSNQPQHF
>TRBV14|.|TRBJ2-7|.|14
TGTGCCAGCAGTCGGGGGCTGAATTCCTACGAGCAGTACTTC
CASSRGLNSYEQYF
>TRBV12-2|.|TRBJ1-6|many|15
TGTGCAAGTCGCTTTACTACGGTCTGGGATTCACCCCTCCACTTT
CASRFTTVWDSPLHF
>TRBV7-2|.|TRBJ1-2|.|10
TGTGCAAGTTCCTCATACGGCTACACCTTC
CASSSYGYTF
>TRBV2|.|TRBJ2-5|.|13
TGTGCCAGCGTCCGGGACTACCAAGAGACCCAGTACTTC
CASVRDYQETQYF
>TRBV18|.|TRBJ2-7|few|14
TGTGCCAGCTCACCGGGGGGATTCCATTACGAGCAGTACTTC
CASSPGGFHYEQYF
>TRBV2|TRBD1|TRBJ2-7|.|12
TGTGCCAGCAGTGGGACAGGGAGCGAGCAGTACTTC
CASSGTGSEQYF
>TRBV10-3|.|TRBJ2-3|.|12
TGTGCCATCAGTGAGATCGCAGATACGCAGTATTTT
CAISEIADTQYF
>TRBV2|.|TRBJ2-3|once|19
TGTGCCAGCAGTCTTTCCTTGGGCCTAGTTCGGTCCCGAACAGATACGCAGTATTTT
CASSLSLGLVRSRTDTQYF
>TRBV19|.|TRBJ1-5|once|15
TGTGCCAGTAGTAGACAGCCCGGGGGCAATCAGCCCCAGCATTTT
CASSRQPGGNQPQHF
>TRBV5-1|.|TRBJ2-1|once|14
TGCGCCAGCAGCCTTGAGTTGGTAGCGTCTGAGCAGTTCTTC
CASSLELVASEQFF
>TRBV5-1|.|TRBJ2-1|.|14
TGCGCCAGCAGCTTAGTAGCGGCCTACAATGAGCAGTTCTTC
CASSLVAAYNEQFF
>TRBV5-1|TRBD2|TRBJ2-7|.|16
TGCGCCAGCAGCTTGGGGGTAACTAGCGGGAATTCTGAGCAGTACTTC
CASSLGVTSGNSEQYF
>TRBV5-1|TRBD2|TRBJ2-1|.|14
TGCGCCAGCAGCTTTACTGCGGGAGCAGATGAGCAGTTCTTC
CASSFTAGADEQFF
>TRBV4-1|.|TRBJ2-3|many|15
TGCGCCAGCAGCCAAGTCGGCGTCCGCACAGATACGCAGTATTTT
CASSQVGVRTDTQYF